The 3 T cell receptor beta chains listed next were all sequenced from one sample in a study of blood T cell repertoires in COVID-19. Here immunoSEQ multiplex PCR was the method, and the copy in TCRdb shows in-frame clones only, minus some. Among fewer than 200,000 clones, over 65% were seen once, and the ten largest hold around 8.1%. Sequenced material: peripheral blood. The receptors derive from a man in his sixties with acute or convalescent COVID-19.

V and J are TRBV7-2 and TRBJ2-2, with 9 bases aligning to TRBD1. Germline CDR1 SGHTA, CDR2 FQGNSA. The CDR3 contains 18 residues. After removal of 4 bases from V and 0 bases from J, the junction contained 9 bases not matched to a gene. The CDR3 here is CASSSQGQGRANTGELFF. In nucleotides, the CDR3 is TGTGCCAGCAGCTCCCAGGGACAGGGAAGGGCGAACACCGGGGAGCTGTTTTTT.

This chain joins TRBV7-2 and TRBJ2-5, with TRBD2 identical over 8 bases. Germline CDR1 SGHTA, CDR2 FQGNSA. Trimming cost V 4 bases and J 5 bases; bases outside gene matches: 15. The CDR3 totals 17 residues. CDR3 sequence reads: CASSSRGPTSAGETQYF. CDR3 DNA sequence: TGTGCCAGCAGCTCAAGAGGCCCGACTAGCGCAGGGGAGACCCAGTACTTC. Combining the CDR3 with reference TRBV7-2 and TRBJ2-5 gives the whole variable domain GAGVSQSPSNKVTEKGKDVELRCDPISGHTALYWYRQSLGQGLEFLIYFQGNSAPDKSGLPSDRFSAERTGGSVSTLTIQRTQQEDSAVYLCASSSRGPTSAGETQYFGPGTRLLVL.

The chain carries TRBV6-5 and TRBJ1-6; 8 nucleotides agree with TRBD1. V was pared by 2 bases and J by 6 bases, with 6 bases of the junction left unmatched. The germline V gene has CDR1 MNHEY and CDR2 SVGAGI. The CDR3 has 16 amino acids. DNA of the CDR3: TGTGCCAGCAGTTACGGCCAGGGGGCGCGTAATTCACCCCTCCACTTT. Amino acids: CASSYGQGARNSPLHF.